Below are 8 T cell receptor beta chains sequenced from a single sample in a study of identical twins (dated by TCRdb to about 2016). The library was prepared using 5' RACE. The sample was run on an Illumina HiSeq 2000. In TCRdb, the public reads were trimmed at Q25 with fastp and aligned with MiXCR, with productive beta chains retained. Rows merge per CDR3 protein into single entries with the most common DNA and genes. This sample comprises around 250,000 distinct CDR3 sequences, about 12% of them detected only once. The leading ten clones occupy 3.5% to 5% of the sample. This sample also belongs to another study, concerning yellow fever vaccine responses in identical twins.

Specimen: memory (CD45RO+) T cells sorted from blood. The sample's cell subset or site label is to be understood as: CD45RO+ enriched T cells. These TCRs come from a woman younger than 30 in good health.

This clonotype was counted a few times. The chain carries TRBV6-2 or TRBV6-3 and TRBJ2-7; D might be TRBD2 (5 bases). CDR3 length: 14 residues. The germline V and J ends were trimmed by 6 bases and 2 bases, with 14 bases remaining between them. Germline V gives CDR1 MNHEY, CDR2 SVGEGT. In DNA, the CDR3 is TGTGCCAGCAGCCTGACCGGCGGGCCCTACGAGCAGTACTTC. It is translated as CASSLTGGPYEQYF.

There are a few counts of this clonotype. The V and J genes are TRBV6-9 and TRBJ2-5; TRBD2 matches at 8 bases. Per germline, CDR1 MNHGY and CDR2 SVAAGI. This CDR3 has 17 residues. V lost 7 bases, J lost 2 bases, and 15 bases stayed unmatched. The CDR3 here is CASKNGRAGGSQETQYF. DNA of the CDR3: TGTGCCAGCAAAAATGGCCGGGCGGGGGGATCTCAAGAGACCCAGTACTTC.

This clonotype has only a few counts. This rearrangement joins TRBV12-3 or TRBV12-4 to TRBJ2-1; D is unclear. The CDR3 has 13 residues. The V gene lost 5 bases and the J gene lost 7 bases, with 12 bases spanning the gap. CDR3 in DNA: TGTGCCAGCAGTGTGGGTTTCGGGAATGAGCAGTTCTTC. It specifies CASSVGFGNEQFF.

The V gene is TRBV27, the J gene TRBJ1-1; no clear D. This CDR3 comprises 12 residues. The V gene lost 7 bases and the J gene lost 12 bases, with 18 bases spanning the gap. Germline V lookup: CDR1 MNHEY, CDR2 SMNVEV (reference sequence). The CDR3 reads CASNQAGKRSFF. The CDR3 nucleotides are TGTGCCAGCAACCAGGCAGGCAAGAGATCTTTCTTT.

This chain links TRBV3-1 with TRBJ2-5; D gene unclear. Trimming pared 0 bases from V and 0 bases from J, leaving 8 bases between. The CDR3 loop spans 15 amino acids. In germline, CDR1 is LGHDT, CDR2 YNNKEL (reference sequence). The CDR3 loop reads CASSQDAGYQETQYF. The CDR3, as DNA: TGTGCCAGCAGCCAAGACGCCGGGTACCAAGAGACCCAGTACTTC.

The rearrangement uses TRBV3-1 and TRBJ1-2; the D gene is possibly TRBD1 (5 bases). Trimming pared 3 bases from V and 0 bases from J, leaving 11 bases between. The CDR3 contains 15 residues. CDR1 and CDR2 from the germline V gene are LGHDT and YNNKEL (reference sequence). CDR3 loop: CASSQGVQANYGYTF. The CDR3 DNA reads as TGTGCCAGCAGCCAGGGTGTACAGGCTAACTATGGCTACACCTTC.

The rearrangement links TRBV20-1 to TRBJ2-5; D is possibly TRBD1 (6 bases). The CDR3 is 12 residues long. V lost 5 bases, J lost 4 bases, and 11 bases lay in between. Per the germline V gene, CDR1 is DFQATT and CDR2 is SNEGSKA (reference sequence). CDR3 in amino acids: CSADRIGETQYF. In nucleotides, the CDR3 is TGCAGTGCTGACAGGATAGGAGAGACCCAGTACTTC.

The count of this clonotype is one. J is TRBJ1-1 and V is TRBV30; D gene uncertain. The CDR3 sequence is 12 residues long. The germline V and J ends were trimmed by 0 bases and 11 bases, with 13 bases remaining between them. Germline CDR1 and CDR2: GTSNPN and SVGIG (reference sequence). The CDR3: CAWSVLGERAFF. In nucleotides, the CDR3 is TGTGCCTGGAGTGTACTGGGAGAAAGGGCTTTCTTT.